This T cell receptor (beta chain) was observed in a study of shared clonotypes between healthy human individuals. Study processing details: There were no quality scores in the junction-only immunoSEQ sequences, so filtering differed. Clones were sequenced by immunoSEQ multiplex PCR, and TCRdb holds only the in-frame ones, with some missing. V and J calls and clone size come straight from that table; D and trimming were deduced from the DNA. This table has 1.4 million to 1.5 million clones, approximately 96% appearing once. J lost 5 bases, V lost 4 bases, and 9 bases had no gene match. Germline V gene sequence: CDR1 SGHNT, CDR2 YYREEE (reference sequence). CDR3 length equals 16 residues. Overall study findings and caveats: Among several donors, about 4.6% of naive CD4 clonotypes were found in common. The study drew on few donors, limiting represented genetic and exposure-history diversity. Rarefaction indicated that sorted-subset sequencing remained incomplete although depth was large.

Concerning this clone itself: Antigen specificity is unknown.

The chain couples TRBV5-4 to TRBJ2-1, with 10 bases matching TRBD1. This TCR came from a young man in good health. Source material: naive CD4+ T cells sorted from blood. Regarding subset: CD45RA+ positively selected. CDR3 sequence: CASSGRDRGPNNEQFF. CDR3 nucleotide sequence: TGTGCCAGCAGCGGCAGAGACAGGGGGCCTAACAATGAGCAGTTCTTC.